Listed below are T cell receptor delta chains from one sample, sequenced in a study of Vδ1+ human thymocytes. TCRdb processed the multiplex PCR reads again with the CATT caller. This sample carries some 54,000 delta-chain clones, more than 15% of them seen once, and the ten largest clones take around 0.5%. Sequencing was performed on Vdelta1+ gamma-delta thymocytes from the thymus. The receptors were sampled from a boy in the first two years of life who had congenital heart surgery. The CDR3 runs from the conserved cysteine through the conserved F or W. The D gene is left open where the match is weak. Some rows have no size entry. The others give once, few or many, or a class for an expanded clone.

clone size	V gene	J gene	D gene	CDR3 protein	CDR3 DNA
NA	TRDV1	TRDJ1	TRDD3	CALGELGAITYWGKYTDKLIF	TGTGCTCTTGGGGAGTTAGGAGCGATCACGTACTGGGGGAAGTACACCGATAAACTCATCTTT
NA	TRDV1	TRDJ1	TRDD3	CALGELGLILLVGDTDKLIF	TGTGCTCTTGGGGAACTGGGGCTTATCCTACTGGTGGGGGATACCGATAAACTCATCTTT
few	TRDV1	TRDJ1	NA	CALGEIERPSYGLLGDRYTDKLIF	TGTGCTCTTGGGGAAATCGAGAGGCCTTCCTACGGCCTACTGGGGGACAGGTACACCGATAAACTCATCTTT
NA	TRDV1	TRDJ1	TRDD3	CALGELSSSSTGGYGTDKLIF	TGTGCTCTTGGGGAACTATCTTCGTCCAGTACTGGGGGATACGGAACCGATAAACTCATCTTT
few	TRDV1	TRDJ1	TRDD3	CALGDALLSGLPWGIQATGSDKLIF	TGTGCTCTTGGGGACGCTTTGTTATCGGGACTTCCGTGGGGGATACAGGCGACGGGGTCCGATAAACTCATCTTT
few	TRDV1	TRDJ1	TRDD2	CALGFPSRFPTSGLLQTDKLIF	TGTGCTCTTGGGTTCCCGTCAAGGTTTCCTACGTCGGGATTACTTCAGACCGATAAACTCATCTTT
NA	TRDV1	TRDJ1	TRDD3	CALGELSTQRLGDKLIF	TGTGCTCTTGGGGAATTGAGTACGCAGCGACTGGGGGATAAACTCATCTTT
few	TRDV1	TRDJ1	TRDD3	CALGERRLMARGDNTDKLIF	TGTGCTCTTGGGGAAAGGAGACTAATGGCCCGCGGGGATAACACCGATAAACTCATCTTT
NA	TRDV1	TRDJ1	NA	CALGEKYAPNKLIF	TGTGCTCTTGGGGAAAAATACGCTCCAAATAAACTCATCTTT
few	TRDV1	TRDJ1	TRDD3	CALGGRGGIRWYTDKLIF	TGTGCTCTTGGGGGCCGGGGAGGGATACGCTGGTACACCGATAAACTCATCTTT
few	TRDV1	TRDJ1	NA	CALGEPSPYACYTDKLIF	TGTGCTCTTGGGGAACCCAGTCCATACGCGTGTTACACCGATAAACTCATCTTT
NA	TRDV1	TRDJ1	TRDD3	CALGERPRVGIPSTDKLIF	TGTGCTCTTGGGGAACGGCCCAGGGTCGGGATACCCTCCACCGATAAACTCATCTTT
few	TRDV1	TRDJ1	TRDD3	CALGKGGGFGGTDKLIF	TGTGCTCTTGGGAAGGGGGGGGGATTCGGTGGCACCGATAAACTCATCTTT
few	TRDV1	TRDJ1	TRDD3	CALGELGFFSYGWGIRYTDKLIF	TGTGCTCTTGGGGAACTAGGGTTTTTTTCCTACGGCTGGGGGATCCGGTACACCGATAAACTCATCTTT
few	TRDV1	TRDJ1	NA	CALGALTSYHRGYASGWFVGSDKLIF	TGTGCTCTTGGGGCCCTTACTTCCTACCATCGGGGATACGCGTCGGGATGGTTCGTCGGGAGCGATAAACTCATCTTT
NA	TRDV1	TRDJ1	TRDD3	CALGELVPPSYVLGGACDKLIF	TGTGCCCTTGGGGAACTAGTACCCCCATCCTACGTACTGGGGGGCGCCTGCGATAAACTCATCTTT